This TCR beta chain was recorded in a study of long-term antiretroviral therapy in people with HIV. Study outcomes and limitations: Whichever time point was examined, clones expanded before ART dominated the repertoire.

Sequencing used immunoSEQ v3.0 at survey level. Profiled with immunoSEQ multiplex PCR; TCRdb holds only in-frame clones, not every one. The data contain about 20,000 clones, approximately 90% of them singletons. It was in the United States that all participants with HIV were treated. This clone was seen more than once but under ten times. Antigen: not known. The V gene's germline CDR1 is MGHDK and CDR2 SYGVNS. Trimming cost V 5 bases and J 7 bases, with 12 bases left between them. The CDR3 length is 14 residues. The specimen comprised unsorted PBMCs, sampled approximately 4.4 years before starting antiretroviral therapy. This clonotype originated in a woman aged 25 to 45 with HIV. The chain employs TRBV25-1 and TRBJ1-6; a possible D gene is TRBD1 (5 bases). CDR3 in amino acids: CASSTTGGNSPLHF. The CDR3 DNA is TGTGCCAGCAGTACGACGGGGGGAAATTCACCCCTCCACTTT.